This section outlines one T cell receptor beta chain sequence together with its context. The antigen is undetermined. The data were taken from a study of T cells in Graves' hyperthyroidism and ophthalmopathy. Turning to the study itself: The authors collected peripheral blood at initial diagnosis, before any treatment. Points from the study as a whole: Most thyroid-expanded clonotypes above 0.001 were also found in blood.

The germline V gene encodes CDR1 LNHNV and CDR2 YYDKDF (reference sequence). The germline V and J ends were trimmed by 8 bases and 1 base, with 8 bases remaining between them. The CDR3 extends over 12 amino acids. Researchers defined stable Graves' hyperthyroidism as no ophthalmopathy progression within 18 months. Exclusion followed for patients with uncontrolled infection, other autoimmune disease, pregnancy or lactation. RNA transcripts provided the source from which TCR beta CDR3 regions were amplified. Using the HTBI primer set, a first-round RT-PCR was run on the TCR CDR3. TCRdb redid the calling of the multiplex PCR reads with MiXCR, one entry per CDR3 protein. This table has under 400,000 distinct CDR3 sequences, roughly 23% appearing once.

This TCR was sampled from a woman aged 45-59 years with Graves' hyperthyroidism. The chain employs TRBV15 and TRBJ1-1; D remains unclear. Sequencing input: blood. CDR3 region: CATGDENTEAFF. DNA for the CDR3: TGTGCCACCGGAGATGAGAACACTGAAGCTTTCTTT.